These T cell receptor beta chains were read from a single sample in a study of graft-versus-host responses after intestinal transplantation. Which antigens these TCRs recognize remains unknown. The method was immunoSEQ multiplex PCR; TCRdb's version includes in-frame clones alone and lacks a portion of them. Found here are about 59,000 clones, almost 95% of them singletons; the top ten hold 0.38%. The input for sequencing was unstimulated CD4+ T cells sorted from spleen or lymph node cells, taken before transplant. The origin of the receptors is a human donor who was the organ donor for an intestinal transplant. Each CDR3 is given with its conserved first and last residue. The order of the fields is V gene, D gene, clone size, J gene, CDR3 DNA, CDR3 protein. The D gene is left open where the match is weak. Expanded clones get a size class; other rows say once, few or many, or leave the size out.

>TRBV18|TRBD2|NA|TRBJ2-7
TGTGCCAGCTCACCCCCGGGACTAGCGGAATCCTACGAGCAGTACTTC
CASSPPGLAESYEQYF
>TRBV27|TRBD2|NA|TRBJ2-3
TGTGCCAGCAGGGCAGCGGGGGGGCCCGGAGATACGCAGTATTTT
CASRAAGGPGDTQYF
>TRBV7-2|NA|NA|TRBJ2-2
TGTGCCAGCAGCCCCAGGACTGGGACCGGGGAGCTGTTTTTT
CASSPRTGTGELFF
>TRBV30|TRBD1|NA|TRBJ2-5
TGTGCCTGGAGTGACAGGGGCAAAGGACTGAGGGAGACCCAGTACTTC
CAWSDRGKGLRETQYF
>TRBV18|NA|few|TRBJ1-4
TGTGCCAGCTCACAGACTAATGAAAAACTGTTTTTT
CASSQTNEKLFF
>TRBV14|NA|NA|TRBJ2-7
TGTGCCAGCAGCCAAGTGGAAGAGCAGTACTTC
CASSQVEEQYF
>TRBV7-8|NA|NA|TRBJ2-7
TGTGCCAGCAGGCGTGGGGGGGGCGGTTCCTACGAGCAGTACTTC
CASRRGGGGSYEQYF
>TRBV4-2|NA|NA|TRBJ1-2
TGTGCCAGCAGCCAAGCAGCGGAGGGGGTTAAGTCGGATGGCTACACCTTC
CASSQAAEGVKSDGYTF
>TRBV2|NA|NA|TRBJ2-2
TGTGCCAGCTCACAAAGGTGGCGTTCCACCGGGGAGCTGTTTTTT
CASSQRWRSTGELFF
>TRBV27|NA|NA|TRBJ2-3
TGTGCCAGCAGTTTATGGTCAGCTAGCACAGATACGCAGTATTTT
CASSLWSASTDTQYF
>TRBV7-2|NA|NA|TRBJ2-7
TGTGCCAGCAGCTTAGAGGTAACCCGCCACGAGCAGTACTTC
CASSLEVTRHEQYF
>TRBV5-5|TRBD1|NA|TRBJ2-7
TGTGCCAGCAGCCCGCTCCTCAGACAGGGGCGCTACGAGCAGTACTTC
CASSPLLRQGRYEQYF
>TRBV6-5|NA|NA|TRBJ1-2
TGTGCCAGCAGTTACTCGCTACTGGTCGGTGGCTACACCTTC
CASSYSLLVGGYTF
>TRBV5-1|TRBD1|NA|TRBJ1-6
TGCGCCAGCAGCGAGAGAACAGGGGCTTATAATTCACCCCTCCACTTT
CASSERTGAYNSPLHF
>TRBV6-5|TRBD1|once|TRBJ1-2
TGTGCCAGCAGTTACGACAGGGTCTATGGCTACACCTTC
CASSYDRVYGYTF
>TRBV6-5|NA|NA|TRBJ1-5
TGTGCCAGCAGATTGGACGGGAATCAGCCCCAGCATTTT
CASRLDGNQPQHF
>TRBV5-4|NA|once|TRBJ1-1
TGTGCCAGCAGCTTGGGGCAGTTCACTGAAGCTTTCTTT
CASSLGQFTEAFF
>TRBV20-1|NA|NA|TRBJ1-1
TGCAGTGCTACCGCAGTTGAAGCTTTCTTT
CSATAVEAFF
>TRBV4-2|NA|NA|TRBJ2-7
TGTGCCAGCAGCCACGAGGTGGGCCGCGACGAGCAGTACTTC
CASSHEVGRDEQYF
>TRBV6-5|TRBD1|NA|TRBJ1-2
TGTGCCAGCAGTAAAAACAGGGGACTGACGTATGGCTACACCTTC
CASSKNRGLTYGYTF
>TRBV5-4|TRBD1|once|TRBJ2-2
TGTGCCAGCAGTACCGACAGGGGATTCGCCGGGGAGCTGTTTTTT
CASSTDRGFAGELFF
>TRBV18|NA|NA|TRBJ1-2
TGTGCCAGCTCGGGAGTAGACACGGGCTATGGCTACACCTTC
CASSGVDTGYGYTF
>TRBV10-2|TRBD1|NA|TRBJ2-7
TGCGCCAGCAGTCTTCGACAGGGCTACGAGCAGTACTTC
CASSLRQGYEQYF
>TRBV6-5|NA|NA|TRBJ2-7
TGTGCCAGCAGTTACACCGGGACCTCCTACGAGCAGTACTTC
CASSYTGTSYEQYF
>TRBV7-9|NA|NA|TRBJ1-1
TGTGCCAGCAGCTTAGCCTACACGAACACTGAAGCTTTCTTT
CASSLAYTNTEAFF
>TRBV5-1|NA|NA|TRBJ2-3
TGCGCCAGCAGCTTGCAAGGGGTTGGCACAGATACGCAGTATTTT
CASSLQGVGTDTQYF
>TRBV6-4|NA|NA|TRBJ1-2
TGTGCCAGCAGTGGCGGTTGGGGTAATGGCTACACCTTC
CASSGGWGNGYTF
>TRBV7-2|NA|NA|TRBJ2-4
TGTGCCAGCAGCTTCTCTTTTCTGGGGGCGACCAAAAACATTCAGTACTTC
CASSFSFLGATKNIQYF
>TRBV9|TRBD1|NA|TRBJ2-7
TGTGCCAGCAGCGTAGTGGACGGACAGGGGACGGTGCAGTACTTC
CASSVVDGQGTVQYF
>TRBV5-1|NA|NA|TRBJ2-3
TGCGCCAGCAGCTTGGTGCCAGACACAGATACGCAGTATTTT
CASSLVPDTDTQYF
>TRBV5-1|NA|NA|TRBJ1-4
TGCGCCAGCAGCTCCACAGGGAAGGAGCGTGAAAAACTGTTTTTT
CASSSTGKEREKLFF
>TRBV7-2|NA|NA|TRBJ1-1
TGTGCCAGCAGCTTCTACCCCCATGAAGCTTTCTTT
CASSFYPHEAFF
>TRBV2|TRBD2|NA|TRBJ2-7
TGTGCCAGCAGAGGACTAGCAGGGTCCGAGCAGTACTTC
CASRGLAGSEQYF
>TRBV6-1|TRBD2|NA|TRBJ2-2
TGTGCCAGCAGGGTTAGCGGGGCCAACACCGGGGAGCTGTTTTTT
CASRVSGANTGELFF
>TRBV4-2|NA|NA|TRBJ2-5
TGTGCCAGCAGCCAAGGACGACAAGAGACCCAGTACTTC
CASSQGRQETQYF
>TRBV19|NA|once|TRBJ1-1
TGTGCCAGTAGGGCCCCGCCAGCTGAAGCTTTCTTT
CASRAPPAEAFF